What follows are 17 T cell receptor beta chains derived from one specimen sequenced in a study of T cells in Graves' hyperthyroidism and ophthalmopathy. Researchers took RNA transcripts and amplified the TCR beta CDR3 regions from them. Initially, a first-round RT-PCR of the TCR CDR3 employed the HTBI primer set. TCRdb called the multiplex PCR reads again in MiXCR, with one record for every CDR3 protein. Of 450,000 to 500,000 distinct CDR3 sequences in the sample, approximately 23% were seen once. The source material was blood. Receptors were obtained from a woman between 65 and 79 years old with Graves' ophthalmopathy.

This clonotype was seen repeatedly, ten times or more. The chain combines TRBV12-3 or TRBV12-4 with TRBJ2-3, with 8 bases identical to TRBD2. V was pared by 3 bases and J by 8 bases, with 7 bases of the junction left unmatched. This CDR3 has 14 amino acids. The CDR3 nucleotides are TGTGCCAGCAGTTTCCCTCACGGGAGGGGTACGCAGTATTTT. Residues: CASSFPHGRGTQYF.

This clonotype showed up many times. This chain links TRBV12-3 or TRBV12-4 with TRBJ2-6; the D gene could be TRBD1 or TRBD2 (6 bases each). The V end was cut by 3 bases, the J end by 4 bases, with 10 bases between. This CDR3 is built from 15 residues. CDR3 in amino acids: CASSLRGVGANVLTF. Written as DNA, the CDR3 is TGTGCCAGCAGTTTGAGGGGGGTCGGGGCCAACGTCCTGACTTTC.

Only a few counts were recorded for this clonotype. The chain is built from TRBV6-1 and TRBJ1-2; D remains ambiguous. Germline-derived CDR1 and CDR2 are MNHNS and SASEGT. The germline V and J ends were trimmed by 6 bases and 7 bases, with 6 bases remaining between them. The CDR3 is 10 amino acids. CDR3: CASRSSGYTF. DNA of the CDR3: TGTGCCAGCAGGTCGTCTGGCTACACCTTC.

The chain joins TRBV15 to TRBJ2-1, with D hard to call. This CDR3 is 14 amino acids long. The germline V and J ends were trimmed by 2 bases and 0 bases, with 5 bases remaining between them. CDR1 LNHNV and CDR2 YYDKDF come from the germline V gene (reference sequence). The chain's CDR3 is CATSRLNSYNEQFF. CDR3 coding DNA: TGTGCCACCAGCAGATTGAACTCCTACAATGAGCAGTTCTTC.

The chain links TRBV28 to TRBJ2-7; the D gene is possibly TRBD1 (6 bases). This CDR3 spans 13 amino acids. Germline V CDR1 and CDR2: MDHEN, SYDVKM. Trimming stripped 1 base from V and 4 bases from J, with 8 bases between. In nucleotides, the CDR3 is TGTGCCAGCAGTTTATCGGACAGATACGAGCAGTACTTC. It codes for CASSLSDRYEQYF.

Ten or more counts support this clonotype. J is TRBJ2-7 and V is TRBV2; D is ambiguous. Germline loops: CDR1 SNHLY, CDR2 FYNNEI. CDR3 size: 15 residues. The V and J ends lost 5 bases and 6 bases respectively, with 20 bases between them. The chain's CDR3 is CASSKDGSRLGEQYF. CDR3 bases: TGTGCCAGCAGTAAGGACGGATCCCGCCTGGGCGAGCAGTACTTC.

The sample holds many counts of this clonotype. V is TRBV24-1 and J is TRBJ2-5; TRBD1 aligns across 8 bases. Trimming cost V 0 bases and J 1 base; bases outside gene matches: 3. The CDR3 runs to 16 residues. CDR1 is KGHDR and CDR2 is SFDVKD in the germline V gene. The CDR3 is CATSDLGQGLQETQYF. Here the CDR3 DNA reads TGTGCCACCAGTGATTTGGGACAGGGACTCCAAGAGACCCAGTACTTC.

This clonotype was observed many times. The rearrangement uses TRBV30 and TRBJ1-1; D possibly corresponds to TRBD1 (5 bases). Germline loops: CDR1 GTSNPN, CDR2 SVGIG (reference sequence). The CDR3 runs to 13 residues. V was shortened by 4 bases and J by 1 base, with 10 bases between the two germline ends. CDR3 sequence: CAWMGDPNTEAFF. In DNA, the CDR3 is TGTGCCTGGATGGGGGACCCGAACACTGAAGCTTTCTTT.

For this clonotype: It may be a read error: a sequence one base away is much more abundant. The rearrangement uses TRBV28 and TRBJ2-7; D is undetermined. CDR1 MDHEN and CDR2 SYDVKM come from the germline V gene. V dropped 6 bases and J dropped 3 bases, with 6 bases sitting between them. The CDR3 is made up of 11 amino acids. CDR3 DNA sequence: TGTGCCAGCAGCCACCACTACGAGCAGTACTTC. It is translated as CASSHHYEQYF.

This sequence joins TRBV10-3 and TRBJ2-7; no definite D call. The CDR3 has 16 residues. Between the trimmed V and J ends, which lost 4 bases and 0 bases, there was a span of 16 bases. Per the germline V gene, CDR1 is ENHRY and CDR2 is SYGVKD. CDR3 nucleotides: TGTGCCATCAGTGCCCCGAGGAGCGCCAGCTCCTACGAGCAGTACTTC. Translating gives CAISAPRSASSYEQYF.

This clonotype occurred once. The rearrangement links TRBV15 to TRBJ2-7, with D possibly matching TRBD2 (5 bases). The germline CDR1 and CDR2 sequences are LNHNV and YYDKDF (reference sequence). This CDR3 contains 15 residues. Trimming took off 0 bases at V and 1 base at J, with 10 bases between the two ends. CDR3 sequence reads: CATSRDLGDSYEQYF. The CDR3 region has the DNA TGTGCCACCAGCAGAGATTTGGGAGATTCCTACGAGCAGTACTTC.

The chain links TRBV10-1 to TRBJ2-5; D is perhaps TRBD2 (6 bases). Germline V gene data show CDR1 as WNHNN and CDR2 as SYGVQD (reference sequence). The CDR3 has 13 residues. The V gene lost 3 bases and the J gene lost 2 bases, with 7 bases spanning the gap. CDR3: CASSEGTQETQYF. Here the CDR3 DNA reads TGCGCCAGCAGTGAAGGGACTCAAGAGACCCAGTACTTC.

The gene calls are TRBV18 and TRBJ2-2; D could derive from TRBD1 or TRBD2 (5 bases each). Trimming stripped 3 bases from V and 0 bases from J, with 8 bases between. CDR1 is KGHSH, CDR2 LQKENI, per germline. The CDR3 consists of 15 residues. The CDR3 DNA follows: TGTGCCAGCTCACCCGGGGCGGCGAACACCGGGGAGCTGTTTTTT. It yields the protein CASSPGAANTGELFF. The variable domain in full, with the rest retrieved from reference TRBV18 and TRBJ2-2, is NAGVMQNPRHLVRRRGQEARLRCSPMKGHSHVYWYRQLPEEGLKFMVYLQKENIIDESGMPKERFSAEFPKEGPSILRIQQVVRGDSAAYFCASSPGAANTGELFFGEGSRLTVL.

The V and J genes are TRBV29-1 and TRBJ2-2; the D call may be TRBD1 or TRBD2 (5 bases each). V gave up 4 bases and J gave up 7 bases, with 13 bases separating them. Germline V gives CDR1 SQVTM, CDR2 ANQGSEA. The CDR3 loop spans 13 amino acids. For the CDR3, the DNA is TGCAGCGTTGGGGAGATGAGGGGCGGGGAGCTGTTTTTT. It translates to CSVGEMRGGELFF.

The chain has TRBV28 and TRBJ1-1, with unresolved D. This CDR3 comprises 12 residues. Trimming removed 7 bases from V and 8 bases from J, with 14 bases in between. The germline V gene has CDR1 MDHEN and CDR2 SYDVKM. The CDR3 here is CASTPPEGEAFF. CDR3 sequence (DNA): TGTGCCAGCACCCCACCGGAGGGAGAAGCTTTCTTT.

This clonotype was detected a few times. Germline is not matched at one junction end, which may reflect a read error. CDR3 sequence: CSGKGTSAYVQYF. The CDR3 nucleotides read TGCAGCGGAAAGGGGACTAGCGCCTACGTGCAGTACTTC. The chain combines TRBV20-1 with TRBJ2-7, with 10 bases fitting TRBD2. From germline, CDR1 is DFQATT and CDR2 SNEGSKA (reference sequence). The CDR3 runs to 13 residues.

V is TRBV24-1 and J is TRBJ2-5; D is ambiguous. CDR1 and CDR2 from the germline V gene are KGHDR and SFDVKD. The CDR3 is made up of 12 amino acids. Trimming removed 8 bases from V and 5 bases from J, with 11 bases in between. The CDR3 region is CATKADLETQYF. In nucleotides, the CDR3 is TGTGCCACCAAAGCAGACTTGGAGACCCAGTACTTC.